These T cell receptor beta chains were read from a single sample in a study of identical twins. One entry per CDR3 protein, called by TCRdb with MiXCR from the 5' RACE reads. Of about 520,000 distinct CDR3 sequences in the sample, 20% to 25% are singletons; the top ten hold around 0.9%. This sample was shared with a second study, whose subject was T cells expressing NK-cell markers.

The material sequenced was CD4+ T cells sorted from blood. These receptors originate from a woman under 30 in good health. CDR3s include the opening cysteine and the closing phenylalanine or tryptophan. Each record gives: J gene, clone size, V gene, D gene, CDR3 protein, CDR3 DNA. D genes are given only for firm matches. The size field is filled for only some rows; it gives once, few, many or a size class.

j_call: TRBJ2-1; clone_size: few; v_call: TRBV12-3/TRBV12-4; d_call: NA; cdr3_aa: CASRERSLNNEQFF; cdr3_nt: TGTGCCAGCAGGGAAAGGAGTTTGAACAATGAGCAGTTCTTC
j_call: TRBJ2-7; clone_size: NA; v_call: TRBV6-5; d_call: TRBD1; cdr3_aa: CASSYSRGGRSYEQYF; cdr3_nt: TGTGCCAGCAGTTACTCGAGAGGGGGCAGGTCCTACGAGCAGTACTTC
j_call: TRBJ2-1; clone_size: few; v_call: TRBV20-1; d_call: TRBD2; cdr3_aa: CSATKRLAGGKEQFF; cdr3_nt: TGCAGTGCTACCAAACGACTAGCGGGGGGGAAGGAGCAGTTCTTC
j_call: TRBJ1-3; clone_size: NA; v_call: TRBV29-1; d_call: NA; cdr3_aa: CSVLVSGNTIYF; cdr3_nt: TGCAGCGTTTTGGTCTCTGGAAACACCATATATTTT
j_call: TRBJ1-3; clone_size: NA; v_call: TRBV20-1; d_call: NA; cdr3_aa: CSASNRNTIYF; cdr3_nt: TGCAGTGCTAGCAACCGGAACACCATATATTTT
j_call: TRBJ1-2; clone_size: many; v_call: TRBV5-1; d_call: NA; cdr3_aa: CASSDGHSNYGYTF; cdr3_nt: TGCGCCAGCAGCGATGGACATTCTAACTATGGCTACACCTTC
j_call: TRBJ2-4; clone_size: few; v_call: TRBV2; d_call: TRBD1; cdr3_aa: CASSGPLTGIDKNIQYF; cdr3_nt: TGTGCCAGCAGCGGGCCGCTGACAGGGATTGACAAAAACATTCAGTACTTC
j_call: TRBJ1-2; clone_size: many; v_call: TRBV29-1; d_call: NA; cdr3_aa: CSVGPADYGYTF; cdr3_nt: TGCAGCGTTGGTCCGGCCGACTATGGCTACACCTTC
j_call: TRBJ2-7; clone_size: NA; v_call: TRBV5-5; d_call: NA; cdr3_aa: CASSFVRGIVSDEQYF; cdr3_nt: TGTGCCAGCAGCTTCGTGAGAGGGATAGTGTCCGACGAGCAGTACTTC
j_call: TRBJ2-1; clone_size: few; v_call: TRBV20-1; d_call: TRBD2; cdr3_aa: CSARRTSGYNEQFF; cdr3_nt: TGCAGTGCTAGGAGGACTAGCGGCTACAATGAGCAGTTCTTC
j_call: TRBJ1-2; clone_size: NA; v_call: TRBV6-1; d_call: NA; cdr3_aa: CASNESPPATNYGYTF; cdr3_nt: TGTGCCAGCAATGAATCGCCCCCCGCGACTAACTATGGCTACACCTTC
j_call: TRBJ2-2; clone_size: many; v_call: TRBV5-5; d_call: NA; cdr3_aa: CASSAASVNTGELFF; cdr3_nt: TGTGCCAGCAGCGCCGCGAGCGTGAACACCGGGGAGCTGTTTTTT
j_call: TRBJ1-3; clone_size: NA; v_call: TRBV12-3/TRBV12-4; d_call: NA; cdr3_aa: CASSFHSAGNTIYF; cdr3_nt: TGTGCCAGCAGTTTTCACAGTGCTGGAAACACCATATATTTT
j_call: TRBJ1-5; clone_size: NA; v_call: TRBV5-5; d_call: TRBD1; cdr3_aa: CASSSRTGRDQPQHF; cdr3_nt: TGTGCCAGCAGCTCCCGGACAGGGAGGGATCAGCCCCAGCATTTT
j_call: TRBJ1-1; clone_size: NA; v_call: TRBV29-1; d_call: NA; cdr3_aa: CSVTFTAVNTEAFF; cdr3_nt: TGCAGCGTTACGTTTACAGCGGTAAACACTGAAGCTTTCTTT
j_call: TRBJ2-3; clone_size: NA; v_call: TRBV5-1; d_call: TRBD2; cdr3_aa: CASHSSGGAPDTQYF; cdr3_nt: TGCGCCAGCCACAGTAGCGGGGGGGCACCAGATACGCAGTATTTT
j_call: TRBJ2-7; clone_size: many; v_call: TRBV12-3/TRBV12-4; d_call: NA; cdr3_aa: CASSYTGTLDF; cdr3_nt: TGTGCCAGCAGTTACACCGGGACACTCGACTTC
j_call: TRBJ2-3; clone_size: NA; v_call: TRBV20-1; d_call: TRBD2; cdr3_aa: CSAKYGLGADTQYF; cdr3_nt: TGCAGTGCTAAGTACGGACTAGGAGCAGATACGCAGTATTTT
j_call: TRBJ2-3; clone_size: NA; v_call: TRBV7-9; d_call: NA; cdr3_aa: CASSFYQANTQYF; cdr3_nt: TGTGCCAGCAGCTTTTATCAGGCGAATACGCAGTATTTT
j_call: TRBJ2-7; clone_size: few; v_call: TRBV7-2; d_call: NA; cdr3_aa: CASSRVLGREGQYF; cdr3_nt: TGTGCCAGCAGCCGCGTTCTGGGACGCGAAGGGCAGTACTTC
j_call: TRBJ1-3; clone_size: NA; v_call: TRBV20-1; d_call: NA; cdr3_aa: CSARETFGNTIYF; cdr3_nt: TGCAGTGCTAGAGAAACCTTTGGAAACACCATATATTTT
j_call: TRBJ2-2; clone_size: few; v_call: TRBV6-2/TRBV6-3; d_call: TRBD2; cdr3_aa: CASSYSTVSGVGTGELFF; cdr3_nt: TGTGCCAGCAGTTACTCGACCGTTAGCGGGGTAGGCACCGGGGAGCTGTTTTTT
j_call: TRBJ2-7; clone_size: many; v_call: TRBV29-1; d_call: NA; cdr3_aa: CSVVSRSSYEQYF; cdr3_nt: TGCAGCGTTGTTTCCAGGAGCTCCTACGAGCAGTACTTC
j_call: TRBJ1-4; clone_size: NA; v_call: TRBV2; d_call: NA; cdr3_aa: CASSQGPNYEKLFF; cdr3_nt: TGTGCCAGCAGTCAGGGCCCTAATTATGAAAAACTGTTTTTT